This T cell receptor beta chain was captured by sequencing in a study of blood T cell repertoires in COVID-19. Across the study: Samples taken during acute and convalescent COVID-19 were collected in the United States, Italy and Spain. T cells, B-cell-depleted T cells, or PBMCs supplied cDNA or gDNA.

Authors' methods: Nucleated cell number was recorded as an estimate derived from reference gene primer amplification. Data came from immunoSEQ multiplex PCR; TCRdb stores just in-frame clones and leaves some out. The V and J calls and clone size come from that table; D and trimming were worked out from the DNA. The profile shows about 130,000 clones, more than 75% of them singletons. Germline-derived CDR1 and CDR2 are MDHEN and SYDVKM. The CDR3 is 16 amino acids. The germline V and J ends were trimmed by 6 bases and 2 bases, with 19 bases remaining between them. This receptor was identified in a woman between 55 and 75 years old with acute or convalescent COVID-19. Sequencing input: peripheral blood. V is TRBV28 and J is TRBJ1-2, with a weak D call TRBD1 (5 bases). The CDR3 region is CASRDIGGVGNYGYTF. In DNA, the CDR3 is TGTGCCAGCAGAGATATCGGGGGTGTAGGGAACTATGGCTACACCTTC.